This T cell receptor beta chain was observed in a study of OX40 agonist ivuxolimab in advanced cancers. TCRdb keeps only in-frame clones here, not all; method: immunoSEQ multiplex PCR. There are roughly 50,000 clones in the sample; 86% occur only once, and about 1% lies in the top ten. Germline V gene data show CDR1 as SGHTA and CDR2 as FQGNSA. Trimming cost V 6 bases and J 1 base, with 15 bases left between them. The CDR3 runs 15 residues. The chain recombines TRBV7-2 with TRBJ1-1; no reliable D call. This specimen consisted of CD4+ or CD8+ T cells sorted from blood, obtained in a trial of the OX40 agonist ivuxolimab. This clonotype was sampled from an adult with an advanced solid tumor such as melanoma, head and neck, liver or kidney cancer. The CDR3 sequence: CASRTRLAGNTEAFF. The DNA of the CDR3 is TGTGCCAGCAGAACTCGGCTAGCGGGGAACACTGAAGCTTTCTTT.